One T cell receptor beta chain is described in this entry. This entry belongs to a study of shared clonotypes between healthy human individuals. The CDR3 is made up of 13 amino acids. V was pared by 3 bases and J by 5 bases, with 8 bases between. From germline, CDR1 is KGHSH and CDR2 LQKENI. TCRdb's copy holds only in-frame clones and misses some; the assay was immunoSEQ multiplex PCR. The profile shows about 460,000 clones, 75% to 80% of them singletons. The chain recombines TRBV18 with TRBJ1-5; D gene uncertain. The TCR comes from a middle-aged woman in good health. Some clones in this sample may be carry-over from other donors' samples. What was sequenced was PBMCs. For the CDR3, the DNA is TGTGCCAGCTCACCGAAGACTGATCAGCCCCAGCATTTT. It codes for CASSPKTDQPQHF.